These T cell receptor beta chains were read from a single sample in a study of T cells in Graves' hyperthyroidism and ophthalmopathy. TCRdb reanalysed the multiplex PCR reads using MiXCR and keeps one entry per CDR3 protein. The repertoire holds hundreds of thousands of distinct CDR3 sequences, 14% seen once, with 10% in the top ten. Material for sequencing was blood. All receptors derive from a woman aged 18-29 years with Graves' hyperthyroidism. Each CDR3 is given without its conserved first and last residue. Clone sizes are given selectively: once, few, many, or a class where the clone is expanded.

TRBJ1-4,11,few,TRBV11-2,ASSYTFNEKLF
TRBJ2-5,12,few,TRBV6-1,ASSTRTVRETQY
TRBJ2-7,13,-,TRBV5-1,ASRRDVADFYEQY
TRBJ2-1,14,-,TRBV24-1,ATSDLPQGDSNEQF
TRBJ1-5,14,-,TRBV4-1,ASSFRLVGNNQPQH
TRBJ1-1,10,many,TRBV3-1,ASSLPSDEAF
TRBJ2-6,11,-,TRBV19,AGGVSGANVLT
TRBJ2-7,12,-,TRBV30,AWSMIAGAYEQY
TRBJ1-2,11,few,TRBV6-1,ASSKGGGYGYT
TRBJ1-1,12,many,TRBV9,ASSVGQGRTEAF
TRBJ2-1,12,many,TRBV7-9,AIQDGSSYNEQF
TRBJ2-3,12,-,TRBV5-1,ASSSVGWTDTQY
TRBJ2-7,15,many,TRBV18,ASSPGLAGGVTYEQY
TRBJ1-4,11,-,TRBV14,ASSPGGREKLF
TRBJ1-5,15,-,TRBV30,AWSPAPMERGNQPQH
TRBJ2-7,11,many,TRBV20-1,SAEHLSSYEQY
TRBJ2-7,11,few,TRBV6-1,ASSRNRRYEQY
TRBJ2-7,13,many,TRBV5-1,ASSAGNPSFYEQY
TRBJ1-1,12,many,TRBV7-3,ASSLLGSNTEAF
TRBJ2-1,13,many,TRBV7-8,ASSPGLVPGHEQF
TRBJ2-7,11,many,TRBV6-2/TRBV6-3,ASSGTSEGEQY
TRBJ2-2,11,many,TRBV6-5,ASSYSNQKELF
TRBJ2-2,12,-,TRBV12-3/TRBV12-4,ASSSRVKAGELF